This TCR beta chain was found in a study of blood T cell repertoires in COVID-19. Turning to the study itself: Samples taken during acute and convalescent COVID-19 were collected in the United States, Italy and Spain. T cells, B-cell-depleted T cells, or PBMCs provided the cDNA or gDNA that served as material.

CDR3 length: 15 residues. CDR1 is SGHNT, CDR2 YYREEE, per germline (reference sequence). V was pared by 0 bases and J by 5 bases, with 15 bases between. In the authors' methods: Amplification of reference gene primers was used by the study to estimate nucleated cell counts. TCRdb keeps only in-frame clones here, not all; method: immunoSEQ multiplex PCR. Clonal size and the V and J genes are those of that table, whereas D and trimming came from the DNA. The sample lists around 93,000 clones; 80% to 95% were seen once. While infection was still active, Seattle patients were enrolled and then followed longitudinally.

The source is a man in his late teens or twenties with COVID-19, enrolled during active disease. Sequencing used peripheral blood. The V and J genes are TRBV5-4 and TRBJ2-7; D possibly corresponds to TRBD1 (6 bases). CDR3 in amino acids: CASSLGARGKDEQYF. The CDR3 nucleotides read TGTGCCAGCAGCTTGGGGGCGAGGGGGAAAGACGAGCAGTACTTC. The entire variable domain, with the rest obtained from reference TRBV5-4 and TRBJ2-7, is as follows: ETGVTQSPTHLIKTRGQQVTLRCSSQSGHNTVSWYQQALGQGPQFIFQYYREEENGRGNFPPRFSGLQFPNYSSELNVNALELDDSALYLCASSLGARGKDEQYFGPGTRLTVT.